A selection of T cell receptor beta chains follows, all from one sample in a study of memory B cells and T cells in multiple sclerosis. TCRdb's table, derived via immunoSEQ multiplex PCR, lists solely in-frame clones and lacks some. This repertoire shows approximately 30,000 clones, about 82% found once; its top ten account for roughly 2.5%. Their specific antigens are unknown. Source material: PBMCs from blood kept in culture. These receptor sequences come from a human donor with multiple sclerosis. CDR3s include the opening cysteine and the closing phenylalanine or tryptophan. The D gene is left open where the match is weak. Clone size, where shown, is once, few, many, or a class for clones that have expanded.

size: NA
V: TRBV10-3
J: TRBJ1-2
D: NA
CDR3: CAISAGRTEYGYTF
DNA: TGTGCCATCAGTGCTGGACGTACCGAATATGGCTACACCTTC

size: NA
V: TRBV6-1
J: TRBJ2-1
D: NA
CDR3: CASSPLQNNEQFF
DNA: TGTGCCAGCAGCCCTCTGCAAAACAATGAGCAGTTCTTC

size: NA
V: TRBV27
J: TRBJ1-4
D: NA
CDR3: CASSLQGYNEKLFF
DNA: TGTGCCAGCAGTTTACAGGGGTATAATGAAAAACTGTTTTTT

size: NA
V: TRBV28
J: TRBJ1-5
D: TRBD1
CDR3: CASSLPTGGVTSNQPQHF
DNA: TGTGCCAGCAGTTTGCCGACAGGGGGGGTAACCAGCAATCAGCCCCAGCATTTT

size: NA
V: TRBV15
J: TRBJ2-3
D: TRBD2
CDR3: CATRAGGSSTDTQYF
DNA: TGTGCCACCAGAGCCGGGGGGTCCAGCACAGATACGCAGTATTTT

size: NA
V: TRBV10-3
J: TRBJ2-3
D: TRBD1
CDR3: CAISPTGGAGDTQYF
DNA: TGTGCCATCAGCCCCACAGGGGGCGCGGGAGATACGCAGTATTTT

size: NA
V: TRBV11-2
J: TRBJ1-1
D: NA
CDR3: CASSGGTEAFF
DNA: TGTGCCAGCAGCGGGGGCACTGAAGCTTTCTTT

size: once
V: TRBV27
J: TRBJ2-1
D: NA
CDR3: CASASVSSYNEQFF
DNA: TGTGCCAGCGCTAGCGTTAGCTCCTACAATGAGCAGTTCTTC

size: NA
V: TRBV11-2
J: TRBJ1-1
D: TRBD1
CDR3: CASSLGTVNTEAFF
DNA: TGTGCCAGCAGCCTGGGGACAGTCAACACTGAAGCTTTCTTT

size: NA
V: TRBV2
J: TRBJ1-1
D: TRBD1
CDR3: CASSPDRGNTEAFF
DNA: TGTGCCAGCAGCCCCGACAGGGGCAACACTGAAGCTTTCTTT

size: NA
V: TRBV2
J: TRBJ1-2
D: NA
CDR3: CASSGSLVRAGGHTF
DNA: TGTGCCAGCAGTGGATCCCTGGTAAGGGCGGGAGGCCACACCTTC

size: NA
V: TRBV28
J: TRBJ1-4
D: NA
CDR3: CASSLPQGSNEKLFF
DNA: TGTGCCAGCAGTTTACCCCAGGGGTCTAATGAAAAACTGTTTTTT

size: NA
V: TRBV7-8
J: TRBJ2-7
D: NA
CDR3: CASSLPRGPYEQYF
DNA: TGTGCCAGCAGCTTACCACGGGGTCCCTACGAGCAGTACTTC

size: NA
V: TRBV19
J: TRBJ2-7
D: TRBD1
CDR3: CASSPRTGFYSYEQYF
DNA: TGTGCCAGTAGTCCCCGGACAGGGTTTTATTCCTACGAGCAGTACTTC